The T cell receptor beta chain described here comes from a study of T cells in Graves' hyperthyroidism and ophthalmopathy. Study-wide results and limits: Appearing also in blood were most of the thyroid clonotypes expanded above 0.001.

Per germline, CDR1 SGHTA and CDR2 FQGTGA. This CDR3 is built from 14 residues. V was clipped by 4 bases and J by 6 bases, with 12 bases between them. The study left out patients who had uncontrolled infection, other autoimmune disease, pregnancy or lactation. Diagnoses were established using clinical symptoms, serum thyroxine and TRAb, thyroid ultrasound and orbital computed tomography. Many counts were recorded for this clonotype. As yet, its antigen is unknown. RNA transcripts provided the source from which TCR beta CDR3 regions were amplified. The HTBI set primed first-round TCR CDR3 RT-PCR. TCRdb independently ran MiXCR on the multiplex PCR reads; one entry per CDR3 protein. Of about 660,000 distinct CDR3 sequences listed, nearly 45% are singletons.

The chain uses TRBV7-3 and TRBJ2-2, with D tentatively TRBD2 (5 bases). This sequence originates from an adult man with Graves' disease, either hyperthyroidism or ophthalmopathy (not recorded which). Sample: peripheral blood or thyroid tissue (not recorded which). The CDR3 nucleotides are TGTGCCAGCAGCTCCCCTACTAGGGCCGGGGAGCTGTTTTTT. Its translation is CASSSPTRAGELFF.